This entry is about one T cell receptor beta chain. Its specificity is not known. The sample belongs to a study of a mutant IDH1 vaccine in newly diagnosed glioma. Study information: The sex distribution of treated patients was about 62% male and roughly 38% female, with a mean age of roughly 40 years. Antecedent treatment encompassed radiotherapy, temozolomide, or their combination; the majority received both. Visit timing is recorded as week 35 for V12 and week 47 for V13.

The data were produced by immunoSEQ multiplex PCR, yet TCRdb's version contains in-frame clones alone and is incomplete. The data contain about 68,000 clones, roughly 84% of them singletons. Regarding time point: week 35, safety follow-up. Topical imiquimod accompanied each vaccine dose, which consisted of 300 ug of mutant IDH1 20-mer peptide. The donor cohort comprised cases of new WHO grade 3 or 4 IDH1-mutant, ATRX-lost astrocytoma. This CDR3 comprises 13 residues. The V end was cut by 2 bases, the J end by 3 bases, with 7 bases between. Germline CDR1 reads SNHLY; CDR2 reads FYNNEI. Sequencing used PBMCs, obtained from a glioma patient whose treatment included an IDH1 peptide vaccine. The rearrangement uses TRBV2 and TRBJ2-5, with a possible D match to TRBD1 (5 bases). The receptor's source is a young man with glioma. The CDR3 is CASSENRKETQYF. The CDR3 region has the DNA TGTGCCAGCAGTGAAAACAGGAAAGAGACCCAGTACTTC.